This TCR beta chain was profiled in a study of blood T cell repertoires in COVID-19. Overall study: The United States, Italy and Spain supplied acute and convalescent COVID-19 samples.

Clones were read by immunoSEQ multiplex PCR, and TCRdb kept only the in-frame ones, dropping some. The table lists a few hundred thousand clones, 70% to 90% of them singletons. This clonotype was sampled from a man aged 55 to 69 with acute or convalescent COVID-19. The sample comprised peripheral blood.

CDR3 amino acids: CASSLFILNTIYF. DNA for the CDR3: TGTGCCAGCAGTTTATTTATCCTAAACACCATATATTTT. This chain connects TRBV12-3 or TRBV12-4 to TRBJ1-3; D is undetermined. Trimming stripped 2 bases from V and 6 bases from J, with 8 bases between. This CDR3 is built from 13 residues.